Listed below are T cell receptor beta chains from one sample, sequenced in a study of T cell responses to AZD1222 COVID-19 vaccine. TCRdb's copy holds only in-frame clones and misses some; the assay was immunoSEQ multiplex PCR. The table lists about 130,000 clones, 93% of them singletons. Sequences were derived from peripheral blood, sampled on day 0 of AZD1222 vaccination. The receptors shown here come from an adult in good health. Both conserved end residues are trimmed from each CDR3. Some rows have no size entry. The others give once, few or many, or a class for an expanded clone.

CDR3,size,V
ASSLDTPRNTEAF,few,TRBV5-1
ASVGRGSGSYEQY,.,TRBV2
ASTPRGDSGELF,.,TRBV19
ASSPTGTSYEQY,.,TRBV18
ASSLRDSGNSPLH,.,TRBV13
ASSQLRDSYEQY,.,TRBV3-1/TRBV3-2
ASSIERRGLGTEAF,.,TRBV19
ASSYRSYNSPLH,few,TRBV7-9
ASSPNRVTDTQY,.,TRBV7-9
ATSEGGGKQETQY,once,TRBV24-1
ASSRRLSENDEQY,.,TRBV18
ASSSLAGETGELF,.,TRBV5-1
ASWRNTEAF,.,TRBV6-5
ALQGPGNTIY,.,TRBV30
AWSVSANEKLF,.,TRBV30